Below, 10 T cell receptor beta chains from the same sample are listed, as sequenced in a study of beta chain features in type 1 diabetes. Study outcomes and limitations: Type 1 diabetes patients had TCRB CDR3s that were shorter (moderately but significantly so) in all four CD4+ subsets.

The study reverse transcribed the entire isolated RNA, so it sequenced expressed TCRB transcripts. TCRdb keeps only in-frame clones here, not all; method: immunoSEQ multiplex PCR. The sample shows about 150,000 clones, 10% of them seen only once. These receptors' targets are unknown. Sample: central memory CD4+ T cells from blood. These receptors were collected from a man aged 25 to 45 with type 1 diabetes.

This clone came up a few times. The chain recombines TRBV29-1 with TRBJ2-1; maybe TRBD2 (6 bases). The CDR3 is made up of 12 amino acids. Per germline, CDR1 SQVTM and CDR2 ANQGSEA. Trimming took 5 bases from V and 9 from J, leaving 14 bases between them. CDR3 DNA: TGCAGCGTTTATGAACGGCGGGGTGAGCAGTTCTTC. It specifies CSVYERRGEQFF.

The chain couples TRBV29-1 to TRBJ2-1, with TRBD2 matching 9 bases. Germline V gives CDR1 SQVTM, CDR2 ANQGSEA. This CDR3 has 14 residues. The trim removed 6 bases at V and 6 bases at J, leaving 9 bases unmatched. The CDR3 DNA is TGCAGCGTCCGGACTAGCGTCCGCGTCAATGAGCAGTTCTTC. Amino acids: CSVRTSVRVNEQFF.

This clone turned up a few times. CDR3 in amino acids: CASRELAGDSYNEQFF. The CDR3, as DNA: TGTGCCAGCAGGGAACTAGCGGGAGACTCCTACAATGAGCAGTTCTTC. The chain links TRBV2 to TRBJ2-1, with 11 nucleotides matching TRBD2. The CDR3 covers 16 residues. The V gene's germline CDR1 is SNHLY and CDR2 FYNNEI. V was pared by 6 bases and J by 0 bases, with 4 bases of the junction left unmatched.

This clone was counted only a few times. In DNA form, the CDR3 reads TGTGCCAGCAGTATCCGTCGGGCAGGGGATTATGGCTACACCTTC. Translated: CASSIRRAGDYGYTF. The rearrangement joins TRBV27 to TRBJ1-2; tentatively, D is TRBD1 (6 bases). CDR1 and CDR2 (germline): MNHEY, SMNVEV (reference sequence). The CDR3 spans 15 residues. The V end lost 5 bases, the J end lost 5 bases, and 18 bases lay between the germline ends.

The chain has TRBV5-6 and TRBJ2-7; TRBD1 matches at 11 bases. CDR1 and CDR2 (germline): SGHDT, YYEEEE. The length of the CDR3 is 14 residues. The junction had 7 bases not matched to a gene; V was cut back by 6 bases and J by 5 bases. CDR3: CASTDRDRGNEQYF. In DNA form, the CDR3 reads TGTGCCAGCACCGACCGGGACAGGGGGAACGAGCAGTACTTC.

This chain joins TRBV18 and TRBJ1-5, with D tentatively TRBD1 (6 bases). CDR1 is KGHSH and CDR2 is LQKENI in the germline V gene. The CDR3 has 15 residues. V dropped 5 bases and J dropped 7 bases, with 18 bases sitting between them. The DNA for the CDR3 is TGTGCCAGCTCAGCATCTGGATTACAGGGACAGCCCCAGCATTTT. Translating gives CASSASGLQGQPQHF.

This clone was observed a handful of times. The V and J genes are TRBV27 and TRBJ2-5; 8 bases are a match to TRBD1. V lost 8 bases and J lost 2; bases outside the gene matches: 4. CDR3 length: 13 amino acids. CDR1 MNHEY and CDR2 SMNVEV come from the germline V gene (reference sequence). In DNA, the CDR3 is TGTGCCAGCCTTGGACAGGGACAAGAGACCCAGTACTTC. Its protein is CASLGQGQETQYF.

V and J are TRBV5-1 and TRBJ1-1, with 12 nucleotides matching TRBD1. This CDR3 has 16 residues. CDR1 SGHRS and CDR2 YFSETQ come from the germline V gene. The ends lost 3 bases at V and 3 bases at J; junction bases unmatched: 6. The DNA of the CDR3 is TGCGCCAGCAGCTGGGGACAGGGGGCGCCGGACACTGAAGCTTTCTTT. It translates to CASSWGQGAPDTEAFF.

This sequence joins TRBV5-4 and TRBJ2-7, with 7 bases lining up with TRBD2. Germline CDR1 SGHNT, CDR2 YYREEE (reference sequence). Trimming removed 3 bases from V and 0 bases from J; junction bases left unmatched: 12. The CDR3 is made up of 17 amino acids. CDR3 bases: TGTGCCAGCAGCTCGGGACTCTCGGGGGGTATCTCCTACGAGCAGTACTTC. This encodes CASSSGLSGGISYEQYF.

The V call is TRBV7-2, the J call TRBJ1-2, with D tentatively TRBD1 (6 bases). The CDR3 spans 13 residues. CDR1 SGHTA and CDR2 FQGNSA come from the germline V gene. V lost 5 bases and J lost 8, with 15 bases in between. The CDR3 nucleotides read TGTGCCAGCAGCGCCGGGACACAAGGAGGCTACACCTTC. It yields the protein CASSAGTQGGYTF.